This T cell receptor (beta chain) stems from a study of human T cells and chemical hapten exposure. Study summary: Small volume differences among pooled libraries mainly caused per-sample TCR yield variation.

It was the library that attached unique molecular identifiers to individual cDNA molecules. Original processing methods: Sequenced samples showed a median of 95,638 TCRs each, with counts running from roughly 23,000 to 700,000. Each CDR3 protein is one row after TCRdb ran MiXCR on the 5' RACE reads. The V and J calls reflect TCRdb's pipeline rather than the authors' work. The repertoire holds under 150,000 distinct CDR3 sequences, with approximately 20% as singletons. Whole-study results and caveats: With DPC sensitization, TCRs exceeding 1 in 1000 frequency showed no change.

This clonotype was seen more than once but under ten times. Its cognate antigen is unknown. It was unfractionated whole blood from which total RNA was extracted. The clonotype comes from a human donor in good health.

CDR3 loop: CASSMTGGRSVEAFF. CDR3 nucleotide sequence: TGTGCCAGCAGTATGACAGGGGGTAGATCGGTTGAAGCTTTCTTT. The chain has TRBV28 and TRBJ1-1; TRBD1 matches at 9 bases. Germline values: CDR1 MDHEN, CDR2 SYDVKM. J lost 7 bases, V lost 5 bases, and 11 bases had no gene match. The CDR3 contains 15 residues.